The subject of this entry is one TCR beta chain. These data belong to a study of blood T cell repertoires in COVID-19. At the level of the study: Sites in the United States, Italy and Spain provided acute and convalescent COVID-19 samples. From T cells, B-cell-depleted T cells, or PBMCs came the material, which was cDNA or gDNA.

Clones were read by immunoSEQ multiplex PCR, and TCRdb kept only the in-frame ones, dropping some. Of about 300,000 clones in the sample, about 85% are singletons; the top ten hold around 5.9%. Two negative PCRs, clearance, or symptom resolution had been documented for recovered Cohort 3 donors. In germline, CDR1 is SGHTA, CDR2 FQGNSA. The CDR3 is 14 residues long. Trimming shortened V by 5 bases and J by 5 bases, and 13 bases separated the two germline ends. The V gene is TRBV7-2, the J gene TRBJ1-5, with TRBD1 as a possible D gene (6 bases). This clonotype was sampled from a woman younger than 45 who had recovered from COVID-19. The sequenced sample consisted of PBMCs or T cells enriched from blood (not recorded which). The CDR3 sequence is CASSPLGQYQPQHF. As DNA, the CDR3 is TGTGCCAGCAGCCCCCTCGGACAGTATCAGCCCCAGCATTTT.